This T cell receptor (beta chain) was sequenced during a study of T cells in tuberculosis. Points from the study as a whole: GMM-specific TCRs were nearer to active tuberculosis alpha repertoires, suggesting expansion.

Time point in this sample: new active TB diagnosis, blood taken before or within 7 days of starting treatment. Each patient had positive sputum smear microscopy and/or positive culture. Each donor contributed 100,000 or so T cells on average, unsorted. A remark on this clone: What it recognizes is unknown.

Method: immunoSEQ multiplex PCR; TCRdb's copy keeps in-frame clones and lacks some. Among tens of thousands of clones, roughly nine tenths were seen once, and the ten largest hold around 7%. V was pared by 7 bases and J by 6 bases, with 19 bases between. The germline V gene encodes CDR1 MNHEY and CDR2 SMNVEV (reference sequence). The CDR3 contains 15 residues. The clonotype comes from an adult with tuberculosis. The V gene is TRBV27, the J gene TRBJ1-5; D is ambiguous. The sequenced sample was PBMCs, obtained at tuberculosis diagnosis. Written as DNA, the CDR3 is TGTGCCAGCATCCTTGGGAGGCGTAAGGGTCAGCCCCAGCATTTT. It encodes CASILGRRKGQPQHF.